This T cell receptor (beta chain) was observed in a study of T cell responses to AZD1222 COVID-19 vaccine (dated by TCRdb to about 2021). For the wider study: A total of roughly 240 trial participants underwent TCR sequencing, of whom 200 to 220 received two doses of AZD1222 and roughly 25 received two doses of the MenACWY control vaccine. Trial participants were enrolled by age into subgroups of 18-55, 56-69 and 70-plus years, and around 150, 28 and 57 TCR-sequenced participants, respectively, were included in these subgroups. Overall results and qualifications from the work: Conclusions about previously exposed vaccinees are limited because only a handful of AZD1222 recipients were SARS-CoV-2 seropositive at baseline. Because no day 14 peak-response samples were available, repertoires were characterized only after the peak T cell response. After two AZD1222 doses, spike-specific TCR breadth and depth were significantly higher than at day 0 and than in MenACWY recipients. CD4 TCRs associated with the vaccine covered the entire spike protein, and the dominant responses were in regions 160-218 and 743-854. Epitopes outside the regions mutated in the B.1.351 and B.1.1.7 variants were reportedly recognized by nearly half of the unique spike-specific TCRs. The 56-69-year group was small, and its depth increase did not reach significance, likely because of low power. Participants were mostly white British, with more females than males. The authors suggested clonal diversity may have been underestimated.

From the cysteine through the phenylalanine, the CDR3 covers 16 amino acids. Solely the CDR3 DNA is kept, with 48 bases framed from the first base. The germline V gene provides CDR1 SGHRS and CDR2 YFSETQ. Germline trimming amounts to 0 bases on V and 7 bases on J, with 12 as the count of junction bases outside the gene matches. The sample's time point label is to be understood as: baseline before first vaccination. The treatment or condition label for this specimen denotes: meningococcal conjugate vaccine given as trial control. The vaccinee samples were drawn from two UK trials, COV001 and COV002, one of which was a single-blind randomized controlled phase 2/3 trial testing AZD1222 (ChAdOx1 nCoV-19) in healthy adults. Trial participant PBMC samples were collected at day 0 and day 28 after the second dose for TCRbeta chain sequencing. The CDR3 regions of human TCRbeta chains were subjected to immunosequencing. On the authors' methods: Repertoire TCRs were matched against a reference library of SARS-CoV-2-specific TCRs generated with the MIRA antigen-specificity platform. Breadth was defined as the fraction of unique TCRs that were SARS-CoV-2-associated. Depth was defined as the fraction of total T cells that were SARS-CoV-2-associated. Each spike-specific TCR was assigned to its reactive spike region and to a CD4 or CD8 class using the MIRA data. Log10-transformed breadth and depth values were compared by one-way ANOVA with Sidak's multiple comparisons tests. TCRdb re-hosts the immuneACCESS table, in-frame sequences only. Its copies lack some clones; in the studies checked, an unresolved V gene accounts for under half of them, and the cause for the rest is not known. V, J and clone size reflect that table, while D and trimming were determined from the DNA. This sample comprises 90,000 to 130,000 clones, roughly nine tenths of them detected only once. About 3% of the sample rests with the top ten.

A remark on this clone: Its cognate antigen has yet to be identified. No per-base quality is available; no much larger clone lies one base away.

This specimen consisted of peripheral blood, obtained on day 0 of MenACWY control vaccination. The chain joins TRBV5-1 to TRBJ1-1; 7 central bases correspond to TRBD1. The sequence was collected from an adult in good health. The CDR3 region: CASSLGNTGAIGEAFF. In nucleotide form, the sequence is TGCGCCAGCAGCTTGGGCAACACAGGGGCCATAGGTGAAGCTTTCTTT.